This T cell receptor beta chain was sequenced in a study of cytotoxic CD8 clonotypes in ibrutinib-treated CLL. The CDR3 runs 15 residues. Germline values: CDR1 SGDLS, CDR2 YYNGEE. J lost 1 base, V lost 0 bases, and 1 base had no gene match. Repertoires were generated with immunoSEQ multiplex PCR, while TCRdb's copy carries only in-frame clones and drops some. The sample gives some 130,000 clones, approximately 83% of which show up once; about 2.1% is in the top ten. The chain links TRBV9 to TRBJ2-3; 8 bases line up with TRBD2. The starting material was PBMCs, obtained after 24 months of ibrutinib treatment. The receptor was isolated from a human donor with chronic lymphocytic leukemia. The CDR3 DNA sequence: TGTGCCAGCAGCGTAGCACTAGCGGGCACAGATACGCAGTATTTT. It codes for CASSVALAGTDTQYF. Combining the CDR3 with reference TRBV9 and TRBJ2-3 gives the whole variable domain DSGVTQTPKHLITATGQRVTLRCSPRSGDLSVYWYQQSLDQGLQFLIQYYNGEERAKGNILERFSAQQFPDLHSELNLSSLELGDSALYFCASSVALAGTDTQYFGPGTRLTVL.